This TCR beta chain was identified during a study of T cell repertoires in cytomegalovirus infection. Details on this clonotype: The target antigen is unknown.

TCRdb passed the reads through MiXCR, listing each CDR3 protein once. This repertoire shows hundreds of thousands of distinct CDR3 sequences, about 44% found once; its top ten account for about 39%. The TCR originated in a human donor in good health (CMV status not recorded). Some clones in this sample may be carry-over from other donors' samples. Sequencing used cultured PBMCs, obtained from culture after CMV antigen stimulation.

CDR3 residues: CASIPGQSSYNEQFF. The CDR3, as DNA: TGTGCCAGCATCCCGGGACAGAGCTCCTACAATGAGCAGTTCTTC. The V call is TRBV11-2, the J call TRBJ2-1; 7 bases line up with TRBD1. The ends lost 7 bases at V and 0 bases at J; junction bases unmatched: 6. CDR3 length: 15 residues. Germline V gene sequence: CDR1 SGHAT, CDR2 FQNNGV.